This T cell receptor (beta chain) was documented in a study of blood T cells in healthy people across ages. Findings of the study overall: Significant beta diversity loss was already apparent by age around 40, declining roughly linearly. PBMC samples, being unsorted, prevented any conclusive comparison of naive and antigen-experienced cells.

The germline V gene has CDR1 LGHNA and CDR2 YNFKEQ. The ends lost 5 bases at V and 7 bases at J; junction bases unmatched: 7. The CDR3 is made up of 14 amino acids. At least 7 million PBMCs were isolated per sample. Together with a sample-barcoded 5' primer, a J-beta primer mix was included in a second PCR lasting roughly 6 to 12 cycles. Every cDNA was tagged by a template-switch adaptor with 12 random nucleotides. TCRdb re-called the 5' RACE reads with MiXCR, one entry per CDR3 protein. The data contain around 780,000 distinct CDR3 sequences, about 56% of them seen just once; the ten biggest clones take up under 30%. This clonotype was seen only once. The antigen is undetermined.

The source material was blood. The TCR was taken from a man aged 40-49 years in good health. The chain recombines TRBV4-2 with TRBJ1-4; 7 nucleotides align to TRBD1. CDR3 sequence (DNA): TGTGCCAGCAGCACCCGACAGGGCGTTGAAAAACTGTTTTTT. It is translated as CASSTRQGVEKLFF.